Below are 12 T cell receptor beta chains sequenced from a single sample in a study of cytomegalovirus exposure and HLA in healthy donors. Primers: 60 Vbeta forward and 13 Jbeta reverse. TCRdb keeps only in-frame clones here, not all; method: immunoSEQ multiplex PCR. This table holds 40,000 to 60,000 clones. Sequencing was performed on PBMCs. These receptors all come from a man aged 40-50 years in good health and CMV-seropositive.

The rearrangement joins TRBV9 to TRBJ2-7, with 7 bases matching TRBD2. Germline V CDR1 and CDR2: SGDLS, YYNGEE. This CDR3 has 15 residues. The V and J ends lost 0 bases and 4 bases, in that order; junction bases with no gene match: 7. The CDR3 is CASSVESGGWYEQYF. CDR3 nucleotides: TGTGCCAGCAGCGTAGAGTCGGGAGGCTGGTACGAGCAGTACTTC.

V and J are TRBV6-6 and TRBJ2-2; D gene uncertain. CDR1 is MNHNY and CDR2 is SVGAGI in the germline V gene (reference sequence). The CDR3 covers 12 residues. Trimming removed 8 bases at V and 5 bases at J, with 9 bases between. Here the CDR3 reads CASHRKTGELFF. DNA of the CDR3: TGTGCCAGCCACAGAAAGACCGGGGAGCTGTTTTTT.

The CDR3 coding sequence is TGCGCCAGCAGCCCTGACAGGCGTCCCTACGAGCAGTACTTC. Its protein is CASSPDRRPYEQYF. This chain links TRBV5-1 with TRBJ2-7, with TRBD1 as a possible D gene (6 bases). This CDR3 contains 14 residues. Germline V gene lookup returns CDR1 SGHRS and CDR2 YFSETQ. Deletions cut 4 bases from V and 2 bases from J, with 13 bases between.

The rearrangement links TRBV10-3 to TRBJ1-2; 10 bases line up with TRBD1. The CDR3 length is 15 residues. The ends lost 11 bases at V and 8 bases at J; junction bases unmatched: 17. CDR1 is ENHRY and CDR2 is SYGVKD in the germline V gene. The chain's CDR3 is CAARGTGDSAGGYTF. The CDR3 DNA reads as TGTGCCGCCAGGGGGACAGGGGACTCCGCAGGAGGCTACACCTTC.

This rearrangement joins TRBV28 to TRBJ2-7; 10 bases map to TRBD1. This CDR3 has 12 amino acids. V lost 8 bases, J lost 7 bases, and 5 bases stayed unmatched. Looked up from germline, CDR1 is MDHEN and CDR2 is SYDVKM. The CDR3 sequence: CASGTGAREQYF. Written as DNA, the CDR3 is TGTGCCAGCGGGACAGGGGCGCGGGAGCAGTACTTC.

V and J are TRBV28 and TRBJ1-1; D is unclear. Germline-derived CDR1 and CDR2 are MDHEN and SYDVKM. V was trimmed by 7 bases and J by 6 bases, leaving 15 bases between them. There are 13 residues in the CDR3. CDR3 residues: CASTLTAPPEAFF. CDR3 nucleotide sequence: TGTGCCAGCACCCTGACTGCACCCCCTGAAGCTTTCTTT.

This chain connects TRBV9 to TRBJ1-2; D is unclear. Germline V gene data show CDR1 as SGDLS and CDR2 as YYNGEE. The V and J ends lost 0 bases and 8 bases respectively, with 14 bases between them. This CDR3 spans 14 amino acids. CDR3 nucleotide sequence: TGTGCCAGCAGCGTAGGGTCCGGGGAAAGCGGCTACACCTTC. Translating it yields CASSVGSGESGYTF.

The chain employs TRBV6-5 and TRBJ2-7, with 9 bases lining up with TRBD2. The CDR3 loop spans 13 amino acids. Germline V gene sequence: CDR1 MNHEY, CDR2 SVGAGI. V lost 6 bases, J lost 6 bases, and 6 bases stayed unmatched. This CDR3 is CASRQGLASEQYF. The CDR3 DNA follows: TGTGCCAGCAGGCAAGGACTAGCGTCCGAGCAGTACTTC.

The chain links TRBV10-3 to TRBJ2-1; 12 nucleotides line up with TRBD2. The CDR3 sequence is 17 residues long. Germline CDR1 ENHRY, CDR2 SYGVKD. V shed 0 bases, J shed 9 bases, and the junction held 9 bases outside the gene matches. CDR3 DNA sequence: TGTGCCATCAGTGAGTCGGGGAGACTAGCGGGAGTAGGTGAGCAGTTCTTC. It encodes CAISESGRLAGVGEQFF.

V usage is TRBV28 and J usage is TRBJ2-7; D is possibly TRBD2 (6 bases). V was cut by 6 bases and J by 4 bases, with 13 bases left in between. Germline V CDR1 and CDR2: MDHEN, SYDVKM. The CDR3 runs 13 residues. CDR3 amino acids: CASRDPGVYEQYF. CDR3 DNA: TGTGCCAGCAGAGATCCGGGAGTGTACGAGCAGTACTTC.

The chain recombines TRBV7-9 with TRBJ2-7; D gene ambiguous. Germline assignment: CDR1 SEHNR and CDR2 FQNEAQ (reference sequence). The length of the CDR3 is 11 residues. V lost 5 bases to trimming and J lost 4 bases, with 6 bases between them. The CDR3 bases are TGTGCCAGCAGCCCCGGTTACGAGCAGTACTTC. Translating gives CASSPGYEQYF.

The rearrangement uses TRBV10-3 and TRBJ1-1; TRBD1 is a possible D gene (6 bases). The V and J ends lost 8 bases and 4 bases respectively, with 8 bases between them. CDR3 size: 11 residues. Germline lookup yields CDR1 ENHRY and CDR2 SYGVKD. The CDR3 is CAILQGTEAFF. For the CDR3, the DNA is TGTGCCATCTTACAGGGCACTGAAGCTTTCTTT.